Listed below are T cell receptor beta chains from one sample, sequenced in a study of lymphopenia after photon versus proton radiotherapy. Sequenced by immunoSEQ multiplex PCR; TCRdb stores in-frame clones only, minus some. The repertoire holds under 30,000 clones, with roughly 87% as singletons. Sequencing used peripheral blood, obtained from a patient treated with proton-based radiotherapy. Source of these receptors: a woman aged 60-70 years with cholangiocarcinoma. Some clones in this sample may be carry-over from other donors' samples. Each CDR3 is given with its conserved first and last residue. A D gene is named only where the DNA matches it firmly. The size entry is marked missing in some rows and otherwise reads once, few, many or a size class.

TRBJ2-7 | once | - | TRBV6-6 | CASNTGLSYEQYF | TGTGCCAGCAATACGGGACTCAGCTACGAGCAGTACTTC
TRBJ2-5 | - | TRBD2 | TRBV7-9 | CASSLPSGKYQETQYF | TGTGCCAGCAGCTTACCTAGCGGGAAGTACCAAGAGACCCAGTACTTC
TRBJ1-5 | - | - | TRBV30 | CAWSGGSNQPQHF | TGTGCCTGGAGTGGGGGTAGCAATCAGCCCCAGCATTTT
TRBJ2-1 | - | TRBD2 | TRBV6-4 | CASRPGLAGGEQFF | TGTGCCAGCAGACCAGGACTAGCGGGGGGGGAGCAGTTCTTC
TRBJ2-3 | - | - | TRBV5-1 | CASSLFWKESDTQYF | TGCGCCAGCAGCTTGTTTTGGAAGGAGTCCGACACGCAGTATTTT
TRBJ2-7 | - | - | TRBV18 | CASSPQDSYEQYF | TGTGCCAGCTCACCGCAGGACAGCTACGAGCAGTACTTC
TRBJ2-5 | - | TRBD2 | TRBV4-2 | CASSQDPTGGRPETQYF | TGTGCCAGCAGCCAAGATCCCACGGGGGGGCGGCCAGAGACCCAGTACTTC
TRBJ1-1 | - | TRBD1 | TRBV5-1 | CASSLVQGTATLLNTEAFF | TGCGCCAGCAGCTTGGTACAAGGGACAGCAACCCTACTCAACACTGAAGCTTTCTTT
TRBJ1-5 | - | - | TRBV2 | CASSESPGARGAQPQHF | TGTGCCAGCAGTGAATCCCCCGGAGCGCGAGGGGCCCAGCCCCAGCATTTT
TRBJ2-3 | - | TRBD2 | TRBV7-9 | CASSTLPSGSTDTQYF | TGTGCCAGCAGCACCCTTCCTAGCGGGAGCACAGATACGCAGTATTTT